These 28 T cell receptor beta chains originate from one sample sequenced in a study of OX40 agonist ivuxolimab in advanced cancers. This table comes from immunoSEQ multiplex PCR, and its TCRdb copy is limited to in-frame clones, with some not included. The table includes about 35,000 clones, more than 60% detected once. Sample: CD4+ or CD8+ T cells sorted from blood, taken in a trial of the OX40 agonist ivuxolimab. All receptors come from an adult with an advanced solid tumor such as melanoma, head and neck, liver or kidney cancer.

The chain couples TRBV6-4 to TRBJ2-1, with 7 bases matching TRBD2. Germline V gives CDR1 MRHNA, CDR2 SNTAGT. The V and J ends lost 0 bases and 9 bases, in that order; junction bases with no gene match: 5. The CDR3 contains 14 residues. In nucleotides, the CDR3 is TGTGCCAGCAGTGACTCGACTAGCTCCAGTGAGCAGTTCTTC. Its translation is CASSDSTSSSEQFF.

V usage is TRBV5-5 and J usage is TRBJ2-1; TRBD2 is a possible D gene (5 bases). CDR3 length: 16 amino acids. The germline V gene has CDR1 SGHKS and CDR2 YYEKEE (reference sequence). The V end lost 4 bases, the J end lost 0 bases, and 14 bases lay between the germline ends. CDR3 in DNA: TGTGCCAGCAGCATCGGGATAGCGCTCTCCTACAATGAGCAGTTCTTC. Amino acid sequence: CASSIGIALSYNEQFF.

The V gene is TRBV20-1, the J gene TRBJ1-1; no reliable D call. The CDR3 consists of 11 residues. CDR1 DFQATT and CDR2 SNEGSKA come from the germline V gene (reference sequence). The germline V and J ends were trimmed by 6 bases and 6 bases, with 11 bases remaining between them. DNA for the CDR3: TGCAGTGCCGAGGGTTACTCTGAAGCTTTCTTT. This sequence encodes CSAEGYSEAFF.

The chain combines TRBV5-6 with TRBJ2-2, with a tentative D call TRBD2 (6 bases). Germline V gene sequence: CDR1 SGHDT, CDR2 YYEEEE. CDR3 size: 15 residues. V shed 6 bases and J shed 7 bases, with 19 bases lying between them. The CDR3 region is CASTLRLGTGGELFF. The CDR3 DNA reads TGTGCCAGCACCCTACGACTAGGGACGGGCGGGGAGCTGTTTTTT. Supplemented by reference TRBV5-6 and TRBJ2-2, the full variable domain reads DAGVTQSPTHLIKTRGQQVTLRCSPKSGHDTVSWYQQALGQGPQFIFQYYEEEERQRGNFPDRFSGHQFPNYSSELNVNALLLGDSALYLCASTLRLGTGGELFFGEGSRLTVL.

The genes are TRBV19 and TRBJ2-1; perhaps TRBD1 as D (5 bases). Per germline, CDR1 LNHDA and CDR2 SQIVND (reference sequence). V gave up 6 bases and J gave up 7 bases, with 25 bases separating them. CDR3 length: 17 amino acids. The CDR3 DNA sequence: TGTGCCAGTAGAGGGGCCCCCGGCCTGGGGTTGGCGAATGAGCAGTTCTTC. Amino acid sequence: CASRGAPGLGLANEQFF.

J is TRBJ1-2 and V is TRBV19; weak D call: TRBD1 (6 bases). The CDR3 runs to 14 residues. Trimming took off 4 bases at V and 8 bases at J, with 17 bases between the two ends. Per germline, CDR1 LNHDA and CDR2 SQIVND (reference sequence). This CDR3 is CASSKGTGTSGYTF. CDR3 bases: TGTGCCAGTAGTAAAGGTACAGGGACCAGCGGCTACACCTTC.

The chain carries TRBV6-9 and TRBJ2-7, with 8 bases matching TRBD1. This CDR3 spans 12 amino acids. Germline V lookup: CDR1 MNHGY, CDR2 SVAAGI. J was trimmed by 6 bases and V by 6 bases; bases with no gene match: 4. For the CDR3, the DNA is TGTGCCAGCAGCCGGACAGGGTCCGAGCAGTACTTC. Translated: CASSRTGSEQYF.

The V gene is TRBV6-6, the J gene TRBJ1-2; the D gene is possibly TRBD1 (6 bases). V was shortened by 2 bases and J by 3 bases, with 13 bases between the two germline ends. The CDR3 has 15 amino acids. Germline loops: CDR1 MNHNY, CDR2 SVGAGI (reference sequence). The CDR3 sequence is CASSYTRTGYYGYTF. The DNA for the CDR3 is TGTGCCAGCAGTTACACCCGTACAGGGTACTATGGCTACACCTTC.

The chain combines TRBV6-5 with TRBJ2-5; 7 nucleotides match TRBD2. CDR3 length: 14 amino acids. J was trimmed by 9 bases and V by 5 bases; bases with no gene match: 12. Germline V lookup: CDR1 MNHEY, CDR2 SVGAGI. The CDR3 DNA reads TGTGCCAGCAGTGAAGACCCCGGGGGGAGGTCCCAGTACTTC. Encoded protein: CASSEDPGGRSQYF.

V and J are TRBV11-2 and TRBJ2-2; D gene unclear. The germline V gene encodes CDR1 SGHAT and CDR2 FQNNGV. Trimming left V 3 bases short and J 7 bases short, with 9 bases between. CDR3 length: 13 amino acids. The CDR3 loop reads CASSFLLGGELFF. The CDR3 DNA is TGTGCCAGCAGCTTCCTGCTGGGCGGGGAGCTGTTTTTT.

This clone was seen more than once but under ten times. The chain combines TRBV27 with TRBJ2-5; 12 bases map to TRBD2. Germline loops: CDR1 MNHEY, CDR2 SMNVEV (reference sequence). The CDR3 runs 14 residues. The J segment lost 5 bases and the V segment lost 2 bases, leaving 0 bases of the junction unmatched. The CDR3 bases are TGTGCCAGCAGTTTACTAGCGGGAGGGGAGACCCAGTACTTC. As protein: CASSLLAGGETQYF.

The genes are TRBV6-1 and TRBJ2-2; 8 nucleotides align to TRBD1. J was trimmed by 7 bases and V by 11 bases; bases with no gene match: 9. Germline assignment: CDR1 MNHNS and CDR2 SASEGT. This CDR3 spans 13 amino acids. CDR3 sequence: CAAGQGGLGELFF. The CDR3 bases are TGTGCCGCTGGACAGGGAGGTCTCGGGGAGCTGTTTTTT.

J is TRBJ1-3 and V is TRBV5-4; tentative D call: TRBD1 (5 bases). This CDR3 has 16 residues. The V and J ends lost 3 bases and 3 bases respectively, with 16 bases between them. Germline V gene data show CDR1 as SGHNT and CDR2 as YYREEE (reference sequence). The CDR3 region is CASSYTQGTGGNTIYF. For the CDR3, the DNA is TGTGCCAGCAGCTATACCCAGGGTACCGGTGGAAACACCATATATTTT.

CDR3: CASSYSKGIRGTEAFF. The CDR3 DNA reads TGTGCCAGCAGTTACTCGAAGGGGATCCGGGGCACTGAAGCTTTCTTT. The chain employs TRBV6-5 and TRBJ1-1; TRBD1 is a possible D gene (5 bases). The CDR3 extends over 16 amino acids. Trimming took 0 bases from V and 4 from J, leaving 15 bases between them. Germline CDR1 MNHEY, CDR2 SVGAGI.

The sample holds one count of this clone. The chain recombines TRBV5-1 with TRBJ2-7; D gene ambiguous. V was pared by 0 bases and J by 7 bases, with 5 bases between. CDR1 and CDR2 (germline): SGHRS, YFSETQ. This CDR3 contains 11 residues. The DNA of the CDR3 is TGCGCCAGCAGCTTGGACAGAGAGCAGTACTTC. This translates into CASSLDREQYF.

Here the CDR3 DNA reads TGTGCCAGCCGGGGGGTGGCAGAGACCCAGTACTTC. It is translated as CASRGVAETQYF. This sequence joins TRBV27 and TRBJ2-5, with 7 bases matching TRBD2. Trimming cost V 8 bases and J 4 bases; bases outside gene matches: 4. The CDR3 contains 12 residues. Germline CDR1 MNHEY, CDR2 SMNVEV (reference sequence).

CDR3 coding DNA: TGCGCCAGCAGCTTGTTCGACAGGGATGACACTGAAGCTTTCTTT. Its translation: CASSLFDRDDTEAFF. V is TRBV5-1 and J is TRBJ1-1, with 7 nucleotides matching TRBD1. Trimming removed 1 base from V and 3 bases from J; junction bases left unmatched: 6. CDR3 size: 15 residues. The V gene's germline CDR1 is SGHRS and CDR2 YFSETQ.

This sequence joins TRBV7-8 and TRBJ2-1; 9 bases map to TRBD1. The CDR3 is 15 residues long. Per germline, CDR1 SGHVS and CDR2 FQNEAQ. Trimming removed 3 bases from V and 4 bases from J; junction bases left unmatched: 4. The CDR3, as DNA: TGTGCCAGCAGCTTGGGACAGGGCGGGTACAATGAGCAGTTCTTC. This sequence encodes CASSLGQGGYNEQFF. Full variable domain (remainder filled in from reference TRBV7-8 and TRBJ2-1): GAGVSQSPRYKVAKRGQDVALRCDPISGHVSLFWYQQALGQGPEFLTYFQNEAQLDKSGLPSDRFFAERPEGSVSTLKIQRTQQEDSAVYLCASSLGQGGYNEQFFGPGTRLTVL.

The genes are TRBV7-2 and TRBJ2-1; TRBD2 aligns across 12 bases. Germline values: CDR1 SGHTA, CDR2 FQGNSA. This CDR3 is 15 amino acids long. V lost 5 bases, J lost 4 bases, and 3 bases stayed unmatched. Here the CDR3 reads CASSILAGGYNEQFF. CDR3 coding DNA: TGTGCCAGCAGCATCCTAGCGGGGGGGTACAATGAGCAGTTCTTC.

This chain connects TRBV6-6 to TRBJ1-5; weak D call: TRBD1 (5 bases). Germline V gene lookup returns CDR1 MNHNY and CDR2 SVGAGI (reference sequence). The CDR3 totals 16 residues. Trimming took off 1 base at V and 7 bases at J, with 17 bases between the two ends. The CDR3 here is CASSYWDGGAKQPQHF. The CDR3 DNA is TGTGCCAGCAGTTACTGGGATGGAGGGGCAAAACAGCCCCAGCATTTT.

DNA for the CDR3: TGCGCCAGCAGCTTTCTTGGGGAGGCTAATGAAAAACTGTTTTTT. Amino acid sequence: CASSFLGEANEKLFF. The V gene is TRBV5-1, the J gene TRBJ1-4; D not certain. The CDR3 is 15 residues long. V was cut by 2 bases and J by 3 bases, with 11 bases left in between. Germline V gene sequence: CDR1 SGHRS, CDR2 YFSETQ.

The chain carries TRBV6-1 and TRBJ2-5; TRBD1 matches 7 bases. This CDR3 is 16 amino acids long. J gave up 7 bases and V 4 bases, and 15 bases lay outside the gene matches. CDR1 MNHNS and CDR2 SASEGT come from the germline V gene. CDR3 loop: CASSVGVTGLGGTQYF. CDR3 sequence (DNA): TGTGCCAGCAGTGTTGGGGTGACAGGGCTGGGTGGGACCCAGTACTTC.

The V gene is TRBV12-5, the J gene TRBJ2-3; D is unclear. This CDR3 region has 11 residues. CDR1 and CDR2 (germline): LGHNT, FRNRAP. Trimming pared 3 bases from V and 4 bases from J, leaving 2 bases between. CDR3 region: CASGFADTQYF. CDR3 nucleotides: TGTGCTAGTGGTTTCGCAGATACGCAGTATTTT.

This clone has just a few counts. This rearrangement joins TRBV5-1 to TRBJ2-1, with D perhaps being TRBD1 or TRBD2 (5 bases each). This CDR3 spans 14 amino acids. With 4 bases removed from V and 4 bases from J, the gap between germline ends came to 12 bases. Per germline, CDR1 SGHRS and CDR2 YFSETQ. The CDR3 DNA reads as TGCGCCAGCAGCCCCACGGGACGATACAATGAGCAGTTCTTC. As protein: CASSPTGRYNEQFF.

The chain recombines TRBV7-9 with TRBJ2-1; D is uncertain. Germline CDR1 SEHNR, CDR2 FQNEAQ (reference sequence). Trimming pared 4 bases from V and 4 bases from J, leaving 11 bases between. CDR3 size: 14 residues. The CDR3: CASSSILQYNEQFF. Here the CDR3 DNA reads TGTGCCAGCAGCTCGATCCTTCAATACAATGAGCAGTTCTTC.

The chain joins TRBV2 to TRBJ2-7; D call uncertain. Per germline, CDR1 SNHLY and CDR2 FYNNEI. This CDR3 comprises 14 residues. V shed 3 bases and J shed 4 bases, with 13 bases lying between them. This CDR3 is CASSEGTLEYEQYF. DNA of the CDR3: TGTGCCAGCAGTGAGGGAACGTTGGAGTACGAGCAGTACTTC.

The gene calls are TRBV6-6 and TRBJ2-2; tentative D call: TRBD2 (7 bases). Trimming took 10 bases from V and 1 from J, leaving 16 bases between them. Germline lookup yields CDR1 MNHNY and CDR2 SVGAGI (reference sequence). This CDR3 region has 15 residues. The CDR3 nucleotides read TGTGCCACCGGGGGGCGGGACGGGAACACCGGGGAGCTGTTTTTT. Its translation: CATGGRDGNTGELFF.

This clone was seen just once. The V call is TRBV19, the J call TRBJ1-5; D unclear. The germline V gene has CDR1 LNHDA and CDR2 SQIVND (reference sequence). Trimming stripped 7 bases from V and 5 bases from J, with 18 bases between. CDR3 size: 15 residues. The CDR3 DNA follows: TGTGCCAGTAAACTAGTCTACCAGAGCTATCAGCCCCAGCATTTT. Its translation: CASKLVYQSYQPQHF.